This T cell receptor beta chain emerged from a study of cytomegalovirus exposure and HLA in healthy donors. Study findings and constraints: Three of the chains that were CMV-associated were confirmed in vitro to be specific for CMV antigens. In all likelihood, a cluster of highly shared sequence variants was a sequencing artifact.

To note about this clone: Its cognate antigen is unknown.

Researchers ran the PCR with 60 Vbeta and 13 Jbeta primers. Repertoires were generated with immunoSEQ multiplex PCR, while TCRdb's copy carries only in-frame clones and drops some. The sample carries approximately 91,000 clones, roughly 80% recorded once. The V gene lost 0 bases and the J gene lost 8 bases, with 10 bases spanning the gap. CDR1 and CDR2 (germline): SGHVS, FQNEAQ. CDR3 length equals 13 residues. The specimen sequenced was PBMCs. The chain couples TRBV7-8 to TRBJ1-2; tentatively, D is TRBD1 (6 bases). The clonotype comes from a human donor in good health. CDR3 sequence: CASSLAGQGGYTF. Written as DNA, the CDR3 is TGTGCCAGCAGCTTAGCGGGGCAGGGGGGCTACACCTTC.